The source of this T cell receptor (beta chain) is a study of beta chain features in type 1 diabetes. Findings and caveats of the study: Whether TCRB rearrangement is influenced by HLA type was left unresolved in this analysis. Significant though moderate, a shortening of TCRB CDR3s appeared in all four CD4+ subsets of Type 1 diabetes patients. In type 1 diabetes patients, VDJ junctions had fewer insertions; deletions at these junctions were more frequent.

Expressed TCRB transcripts were sequenced, since all the RNA that had been isolated was reverse transcribed. The repertoire was sequenced with immunoSEQ multiplex PCR; TCRdb's copy has only in-frame clones and lacks some. Here the sample spans 640,000 or so clones, more than 12% being singletons. This CDR3 region has 12 residues. Deletions cut 4 bases from V and 4 bases from J, with 6 bases between. Looked up from germline, CDR1 is SGHRS and CDR2 is YFSETQ. In its sample, this clone was seen a few times. Its target is not known. This TCR came from a man between 18 and 35 years old with type 1 diabetes. This sequence joins TRBV5-1 and TRBJ2-1; no firm D call. Source material: naive CD4+ T cells from blood. CDR3 sequence: CASSPYYNEQFF. The CDR3 DNA reads TGCGCCAGCAGCCCATATTACAATGAGCAGTTCTTC. Combining the CDR3 with reference TRBV5-1 and TRBJ2-1 gives the whole variable domain KAGVTQTPRYLIKTRGQQVTLSCSPISGHRSVSWYQQTPGQGLQFLFEYFSETQRNKGNFPGRFSGRQFSNSRSEMNVSTLELGDSALYLCASSPYYNEQFFGPGTRLTVL.